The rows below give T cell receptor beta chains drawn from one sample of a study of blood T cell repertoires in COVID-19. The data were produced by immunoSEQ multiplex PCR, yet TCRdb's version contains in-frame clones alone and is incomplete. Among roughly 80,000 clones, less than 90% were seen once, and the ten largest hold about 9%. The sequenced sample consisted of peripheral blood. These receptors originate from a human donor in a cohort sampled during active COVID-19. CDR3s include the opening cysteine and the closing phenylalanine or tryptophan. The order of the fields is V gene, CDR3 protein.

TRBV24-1 CATTSGHGGDTEAFF
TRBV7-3 CASSLYPSRADTQYF
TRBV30 CAWSKVLRGYTF
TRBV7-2 CASSTSTGTSDGYTF
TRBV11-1 CASSLARGEQYF
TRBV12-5 CASGLGTGQNNEQFF
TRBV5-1 CASSLDGLNTGELFF
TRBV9 CASSAGLAGGRTGELFF
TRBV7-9 CASSFYRGQSTYEQYF
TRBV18 CASSPPSGRAGNTIYF
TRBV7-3 CASSFAGEETQYF
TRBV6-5 CASSYSPTYEQYF
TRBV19 CASSISGTVSNEQFF
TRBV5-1 CASIDGTSSTDTQYF